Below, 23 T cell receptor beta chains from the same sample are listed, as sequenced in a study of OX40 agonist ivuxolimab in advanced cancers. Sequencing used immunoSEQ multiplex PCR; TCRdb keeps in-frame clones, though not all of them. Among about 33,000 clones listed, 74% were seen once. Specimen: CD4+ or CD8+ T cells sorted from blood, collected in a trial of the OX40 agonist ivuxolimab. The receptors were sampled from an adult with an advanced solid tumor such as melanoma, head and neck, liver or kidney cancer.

CDR3 in DNA: TGTGCCAGCAGTGAAGGAGGCAGGGGGTACTATGGCTACACCTTC. It translates to CASSEGGRGYYGYTF. This chain connects TRBV6-1 to TRBJ1-2; 7 bases fit TRBD1. This CDR3 region has 15 residues. With V trimmed by 1 base and J by 3 bases, 5 bases remained unmatched. From germline, CDR1 is MNHNS and CDR2 SASEGT.

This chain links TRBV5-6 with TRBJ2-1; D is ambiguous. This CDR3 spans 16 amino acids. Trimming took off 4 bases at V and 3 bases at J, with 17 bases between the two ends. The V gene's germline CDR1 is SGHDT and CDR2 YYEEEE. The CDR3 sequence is CASSRIGPLNYNEQFF. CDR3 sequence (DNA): TGTGCCAGCAGCCGGATCGGGCCTCTAAACTACAATGAGCAGTTCTTC.

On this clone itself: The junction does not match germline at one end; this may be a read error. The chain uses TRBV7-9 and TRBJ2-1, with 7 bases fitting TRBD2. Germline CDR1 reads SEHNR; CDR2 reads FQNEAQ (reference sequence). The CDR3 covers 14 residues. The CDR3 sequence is CASTGRGKYNEQFF. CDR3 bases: TGCGCCTCAACGGGGCGGGGGAAATACAATGAGCAGTTCTTC.

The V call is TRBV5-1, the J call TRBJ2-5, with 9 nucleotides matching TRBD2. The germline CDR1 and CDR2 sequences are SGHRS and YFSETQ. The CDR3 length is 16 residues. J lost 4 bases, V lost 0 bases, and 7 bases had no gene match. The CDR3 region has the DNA TGCGCCAGCAGCTTGGAAGGCGGGGGGGCCAGAGAGACCCAGTACTTC. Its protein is CASSLEGGGARETQYF.

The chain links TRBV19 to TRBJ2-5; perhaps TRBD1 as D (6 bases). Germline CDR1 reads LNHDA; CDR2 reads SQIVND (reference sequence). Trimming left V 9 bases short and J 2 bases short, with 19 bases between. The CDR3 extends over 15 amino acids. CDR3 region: CASKSLAGAQETQYF. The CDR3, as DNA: TGTGCCAGCAAAAGCCTGGCAGGGGCACAAGAGACCCAGTACTTC.

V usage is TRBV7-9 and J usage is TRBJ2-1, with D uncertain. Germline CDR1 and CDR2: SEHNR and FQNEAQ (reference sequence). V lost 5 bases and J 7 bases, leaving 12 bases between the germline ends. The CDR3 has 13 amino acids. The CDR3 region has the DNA TGTGCCAGCAGCCGAACTACCCCAAATGAGCAGTTCTTC. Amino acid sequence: CASSRTTPNEQFF. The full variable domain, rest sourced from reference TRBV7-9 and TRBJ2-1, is DTGVSQNPRHKITKRGQNVTFRCDPISEHNRLYWYRQTLGQGPEFLTYFQNEAQLEKSRLLSDRFSAERPKGSFSTLEIQRTEQGDSAMYLCASSRTTPNEQFFGPGTRLTVL.

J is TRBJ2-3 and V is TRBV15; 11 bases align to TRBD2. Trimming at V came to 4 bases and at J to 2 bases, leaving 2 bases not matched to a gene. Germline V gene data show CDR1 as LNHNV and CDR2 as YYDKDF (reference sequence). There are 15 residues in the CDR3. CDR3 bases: TGTGCCACCAGCATACTAGCGGGGGCCACAGATACGCAGTATTTT. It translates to CATSILAGATDTQYF.

The CDR3 spells CASSYRVTADYEQYF. For the CDR3, the DNA is TGTGCCAGCAGCTATCGAGTTACAGCCGACTACGAGCAGTACTTC. J is TRBJ2-7 and V is TRBV7-9; D uncertain. Germline V gene data show CDR1 as SEHNR and CDR2 as FQNEAQ (reference sequence). The CDR3 sequence is 15 residues long. V dropped 4 bases and J dropped 3 bases, with 16 bases sitting between them.

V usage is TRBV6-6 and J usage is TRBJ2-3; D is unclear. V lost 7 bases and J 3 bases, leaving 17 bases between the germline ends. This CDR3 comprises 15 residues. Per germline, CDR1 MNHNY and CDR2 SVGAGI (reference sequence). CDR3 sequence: CASNIPGVSTDTQYF. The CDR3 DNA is TGTGCCAGCAATATCCCTGGGGTATCGACAGATACGCAGTATTTT.

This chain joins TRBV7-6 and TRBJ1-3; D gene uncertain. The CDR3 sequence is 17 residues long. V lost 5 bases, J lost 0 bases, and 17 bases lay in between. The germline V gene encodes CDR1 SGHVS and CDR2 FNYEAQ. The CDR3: CASSTRTPGSSGNTIYF. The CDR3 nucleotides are TGTGCCAGCAGCACCAGGACCCCCGGAAGCTCTGGAAACACCATATATTTT. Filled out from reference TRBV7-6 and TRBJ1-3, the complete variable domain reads GAGVSQSPRYKVTKRGQDVALRCDPISGHVSLYWYRQALGQGPEFLTYFNYEAQQDKSGLPNDRFSAERPEGSISTLTIQRTEQRDSAMYRCASSTRTPGSSGNTIYFGEGSWLTVV.

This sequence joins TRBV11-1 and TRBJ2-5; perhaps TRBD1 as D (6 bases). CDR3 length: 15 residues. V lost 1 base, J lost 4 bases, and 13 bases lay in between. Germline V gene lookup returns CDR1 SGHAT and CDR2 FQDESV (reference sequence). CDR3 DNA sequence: TGTGCCAGCAGCTTAGGGACAGTGAGAATAGAGACCCAGTACTTC. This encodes CASSLGTVRIETQYF.

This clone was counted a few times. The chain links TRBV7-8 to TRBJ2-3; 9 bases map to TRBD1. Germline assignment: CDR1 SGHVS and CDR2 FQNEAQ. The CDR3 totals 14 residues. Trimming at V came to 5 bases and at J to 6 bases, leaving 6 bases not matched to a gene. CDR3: CASSNRDRDDTQYF. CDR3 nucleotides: TGTGCCAGCAGCAACCGGGACAGGGATGATACGCAGTATTTT.

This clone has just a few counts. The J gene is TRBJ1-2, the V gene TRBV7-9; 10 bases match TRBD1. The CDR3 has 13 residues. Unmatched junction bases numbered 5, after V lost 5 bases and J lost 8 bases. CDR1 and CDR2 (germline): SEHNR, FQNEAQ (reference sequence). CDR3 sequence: CASSLGDRGGYTF. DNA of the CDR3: TGTGCCAGCAGCCTTGGGGACAGGGGCGGCTACACCTTC.

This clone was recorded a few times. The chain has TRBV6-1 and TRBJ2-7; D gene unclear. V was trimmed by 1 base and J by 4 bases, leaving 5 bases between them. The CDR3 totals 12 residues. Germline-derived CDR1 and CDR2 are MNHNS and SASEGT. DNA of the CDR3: TGTGCCAGCAGTGAAGGCCGATACGAGCAGTACTTC. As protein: CASSEGRYEQYF.

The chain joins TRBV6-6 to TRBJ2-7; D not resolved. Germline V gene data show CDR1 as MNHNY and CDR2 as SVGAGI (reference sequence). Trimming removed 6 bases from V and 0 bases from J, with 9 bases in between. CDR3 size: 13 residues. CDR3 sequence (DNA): TGTGCCAGCAGAGGCCGGCCCTCCTACGAGCAGTACTTC. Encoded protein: CASRGRPSYEQYF.

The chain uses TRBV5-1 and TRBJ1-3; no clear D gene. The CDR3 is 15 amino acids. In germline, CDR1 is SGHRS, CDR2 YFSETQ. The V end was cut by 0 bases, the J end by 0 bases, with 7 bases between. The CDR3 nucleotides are TGCGCCAGCAGCTTGGCCATGGGCTCTGGAAACACCATATATTTT. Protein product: CASSLAMGSGNTIYF.

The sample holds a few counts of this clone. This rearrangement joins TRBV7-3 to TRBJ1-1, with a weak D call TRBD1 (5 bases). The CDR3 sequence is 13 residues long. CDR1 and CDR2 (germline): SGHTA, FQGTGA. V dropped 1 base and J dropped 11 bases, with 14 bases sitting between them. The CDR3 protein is CASSLSGGKTAFF. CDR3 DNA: TGTGCCAGCAGCTTAAGCGGGGGGAAAACGGCTTTCTTT.

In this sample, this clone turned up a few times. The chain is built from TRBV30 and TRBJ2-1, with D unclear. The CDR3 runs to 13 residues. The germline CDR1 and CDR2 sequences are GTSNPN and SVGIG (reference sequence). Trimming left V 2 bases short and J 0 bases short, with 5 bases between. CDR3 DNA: TGTGCCTGGAGTCTGAGCTCCTACAATGAGCAGTTCTTC. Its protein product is CAWSLSSYNEQFF.

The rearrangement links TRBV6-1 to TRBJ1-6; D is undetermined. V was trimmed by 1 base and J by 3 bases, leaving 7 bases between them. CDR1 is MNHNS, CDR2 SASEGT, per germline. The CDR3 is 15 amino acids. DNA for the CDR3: TGTGCCAGCAGTGAAGTCCCGAGCTATAATTCACCCCTCCACTTT. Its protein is CASSEVPSYNSPLHF.

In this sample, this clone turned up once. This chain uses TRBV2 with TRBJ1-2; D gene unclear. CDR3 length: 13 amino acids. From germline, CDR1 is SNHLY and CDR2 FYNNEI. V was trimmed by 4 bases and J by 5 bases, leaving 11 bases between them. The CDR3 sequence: CASSGTVGYGYTF. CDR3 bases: TGTGCCAGCAGTGGGACGGTGGGGTATGGCTACACCTTC.

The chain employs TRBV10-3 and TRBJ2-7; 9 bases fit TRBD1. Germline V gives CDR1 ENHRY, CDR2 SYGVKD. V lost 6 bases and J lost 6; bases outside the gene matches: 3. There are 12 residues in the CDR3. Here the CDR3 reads CAISRDRVEQYF. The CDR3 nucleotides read TGTGCCATCAGCCGGGACAGGGTCGAGCAGTACTTC.

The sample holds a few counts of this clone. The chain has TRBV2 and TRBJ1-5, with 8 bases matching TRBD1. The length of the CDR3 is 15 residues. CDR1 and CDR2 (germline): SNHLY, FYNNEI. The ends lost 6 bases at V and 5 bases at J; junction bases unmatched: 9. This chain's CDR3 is CASRQQGDHDQPQHF. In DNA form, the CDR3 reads TGTGCCAGCAGGCAACAGGGGGATCATGATCAGCCCCAGCATTTT.

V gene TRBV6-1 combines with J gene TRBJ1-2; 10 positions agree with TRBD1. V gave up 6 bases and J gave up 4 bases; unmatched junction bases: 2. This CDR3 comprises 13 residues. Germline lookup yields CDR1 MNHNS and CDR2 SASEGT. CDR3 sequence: CASRGQGSYGYTF. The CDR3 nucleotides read TGTGCCAGCAGGGGACAGGGGAGCTATGGCTACACCTTC.